The 18 T cell receptor beta chains listed next were all sequenced from one sample in a study of CD8+ T cells in alopecia areata. After isolation, RNA underwent reverse transcription to generate cDNA as the sequencing template. Profiled with immunoSEQ multiplex PCR; TCRdb holds only in-frame clones, not every one. The sample has 140,000 to 150,000 clones, around 60% seen once; the top ten hold roughly 6.7%. Sequencing was performed on CD4+ T cells sorted from blood, taken at week 0. The source of these receptors is a human donor with alopecia areata.

The rearrangement uses TRBV5-1 and TRBJ1-6, with D possibly matching TRBD1 (6 bases). Germline-derived CDR1 and CDR2 are SGHRS and YFSETQ. The CDR3 covers 16 residues. With 4 bases removed from V and 9 bases from J, the gap between germline ends came to 20 bases. CDR3 bases: TGCGCCAGCAGCAGCGAGGGGGACCCACGTGGTTCACCCCTCCACTTT. Residues: CASSSEGDPRGSPLHF.

A remark on this clone: Other nucleotide sequences from this sample produce the same CDR3. The chain links TRBV29-1 to TRBJ1-1; D is ambiguous. Trimming pared 1 base from V and 1 base from J, leaving 7 bases between. The CDR3 consists of 13 residues. Germline assignment: CDR1 SQVTM and CDR2 ANQGSEA. Here the CDR3 reads CSVEGYRNTEAFF. CDR3 nucleotide sequence: TGCAGCGTTGAAGGGTACAGGAACACTGAAGCTTTCTTT.

This chain links TRBV29-1 with TRBJ2-5, with a possible D match to TRBD2 (7 bases). V lost 7 bases and J 4 bases, leaving 16 bases between the germline ends. Germline V gene sequence: CDR1 SQVTM, CDR2 ANQGSEA. The CDR3 is 13 amino acids. The CDR3 nucleotides are TGCAGCGCTCGCGGGGGCCGGGGAGAGACCCAGTACTTC. Translation gives CSARGGRGETQYF.

V is TRBV5-6 and J is TRBJ2-6; D unclear. V lost 4 bases and J lost 0, with 8 bases in between. This CDR3 has 15 residues. CDR1 SGHDT and CDR2 YYEEEE come from the germline V gene. Here the CDR3 reads CASSPGVSGANVLTF. CDR3 nucleotide sequence: TGTGCCAGCAGCCCTGGGGTCTCTGGGGCCAACGTCCTGACTTTC.

V gene TRBV5-1 combines with J gene TRBJ2-3; a weak D match, TRBD2 (6 bases). The CDR3 is made up of 13 amino acids. V lost 2 bases, J lost 4 bases, and 8 bases lay in between. Germline V gives CDR1 SGHRS, CDR2 YFSETQ. The CDR3, as DNA: TGCGCCAGCAGCTTTCCGGGAGCAGATACGCAGTATTTT. Translating gives CASSFPGADTQYF.

The V and J genes are TRBV2 and TRBJ2-5; a possible D gene is TRBD2 (5 bases). Trimming left V 6 bases short and J 0 bases short, with 5 bases between. The germline V gene encodes CDR1 SNHLY and CDR2 FYNNEI. The CDR3 contains 12 residues. In DNA, the CDR3 is TGTGCCAGCAGCGGGAACCAAGAGACCCAGTACTTC. Translation: CASSGNQETQYF.

The chain couples TRBV7-8 to TRBJ1-4; 9 bases fit TRBD1. Germline V gene data show CDR1 as SGHVS and CDR2 as FQNEAQ. The CDR3 is made up of 18 amino acids. Losses at the gene ends were 1 base for V and 3 bases for J; bases not matched to a gene: 9. CDR3 loop: CASSLEGTGFRANEKLFF. The CDR3 DNA follows: TGTGCCAGCAGCTTAGAGGGGACAGGGTTTAGGGCTAATGAAAAACTGTTTTTT.

This clone was found a few times. This sequence joins TRBV29-1 and TRBJ1-2, with TRBD1 as a possible D gene (6 bases). V was pared by 4 bases and J by 3 bases, with 15 bases between. CDR1 and CDR2 from the germline V gene are SQVTM and ANQGSEA. The CDR3 is made up of 14 amino acids. Here the CDR3 reads CSVGATGGDYGYTF. For the CDR3, the DNA is TGCAGCGTTGGTGCGACAGGCGGGGACTATGGCTACACCTTC.

In its sample, this clone was seen a few times. The chain links TRBV4-1 to TRBJ2-5; weak D call: TRBD2 (6 bases). Germline CDR1 reads MGHRA; CDR2 reads YSYEKL. V lost 4 bases and J lost 0, with 6 bases in between. There are 13 residues in the CDR3. The CDR3 nucleotides are TGCGCCAGCAGCCGGGACTACCAAGAGACCCAGTACTTC. Residues: CASSRDYQETQYF.

This clone was counted only a few times. The V call is TRBV10-3, the J call TRBJ1-4; 10 nucleotides agree with TRBD1. Germline trimming cut 3 bases from V and 7 bases from J; bases unmatched to any gene: 14. The germline gives CDR1 ENHRY, CDR2 SYGVKD. CDR3 size: 18 residues. The CDR3 bases are TGTGCCATCAGTGAACCCTTGCCCGGACAGGGGGGATTTGAAAAACTGTTTTTT. Its protein is CAISEPLPGQGGFEKLFF.

This clone occurred once. The chain recombines TRBV5-6 with TRBJ2-5; D gene unclear. V dropped 3 bases and J dropped 1 base, with 16 bases sitting between them. Germline CDR1 SGHDT, CDR2 YYEEEE. This CDR3 is 16 amino acids long. For the CDR3, the DNA is TGTGCCAGCAGCTCGCCTGTGCGGACCCTCCAAGAGACCCAGTACTTC. It yields the protein CASSSPVRTLQETQYF. The complete variable domain, with remaining parts taken from reference TRBV5-6 and TRBJ2-5, reads DAGVTQSPTHLIKTRGQQVTLRCSPKSGHDTVSWYQQALGQGPQFIFQYYEEEERQRGNFPDRFSGHQFPNYSSELNVNALLLGDSALYLCASSSPVRTLQETQYFGPGTRLLVL.

V usage is TRBV6-5 and J usage is TRBJ1-1, with 7 bases matching TRBD1. The trim removed 6 bases at V and 1 base at J, leaving 5 bases unmatched. CDR3 length: 14 residues. CDR1 is MNHEY and CDR2 is SVGAGI in the germline V gene. CDR3 sequence (DNA): TGTGCCAGCAGGTCGGGACAGCCGAACACTGAAGCTTTCTTT. It codes for CASRSGQPNTEAFF.

This clone came up once. The V gene is TRBV5-4, the J gene TRBJ2-7, with 7 bases lining up with TRBD1. Germline CDR1 is SGHNT and CDR2 is YYREEE (reference sequence). The CDR3 has 16 residues. Trimming at V came to 10 bases and at J to 1 base, leaving 17 bases not matched to a gene. The CDR3 nucleotides read TGTGCCTCAGAATTCAAGGCGACAGGGCTATCCTACGAGCAGTACTTC. It codes for CASEFKATGLSYEQYF.

The chain couples TRBV7-9 to TRBJ1-2; D not resolved. The CDR3 extends over 13 amino acids. With 3 bases removed from V and 1 base from J, the gap between germline ends came to 6 bases. Germline CDR1 SEHNR, CDR2 FQNEAQ (reference sequence). DNA for the CDR3: TGTGCCAGCAGCTTGACGGTTAACTATGGCTACACCTTC. Protein product: CASSLTVNYGYTF. Full variable domain (outside the CDR3, taken from reference TRBV7-9 and TRBJ1-2): DTGVSQNPRHKITKRGQNVTFRCDPISEHNRLYWYRQTLGQGPEFLTYFQNEAQLEKSRLLSDRFSAERPKGSFSTLEIQRTEQGDSAMYLCASSLTVNYGYTFGSGTRLTVV.

V and J are TRBV18 and TRBJ2-6; TRBD1 matches at 8 bases. The trim removed 3 bases at V and 0 bases at J, leaving 4 bases unmatched. Germline V CDR1 and CDR2: KGHSH, LQKENI. The CDR3 is 17 residues long. The CDR3 DNA reads TGTGCCAGCTCACCGGGACAGGCCACCTCTGGGGCCAACGTCCTGACTTTC. Amino acid sequence: CASSPGQATSGANVLTF.

The chain combines TRBV30 with TRBJ1-5, with D possibly TRBD1 on 5 matching bases. V lost 2 bases and J lost 5, with 10 bases in between. The CDR3 contains 13 residues. The V gene's germline CDR1 is GTSNPN and CDR2 SVGIG (reference sequence). CDR3 protein: CAWSLGTYQPQHF. Written as DNA, the CDR3 is TGTGCCTGGAGTCTAGGGACTTATCAGCCCCAGCATTTT.

There are a few counts of this clone. The chain couples TRBV28 to TRBJ2-4; D not resolved. Germline CDR1 MDHEN, CDR2 SYDVKM. This CDR3 region has 16 residues. Between the trimmed V and J ends, which lost 2 bases and 0 bases, there was a span of 11 bases. For the CDR3, the DNA is TGTGCCAGCAGTTTACACACTTCTTTAGCCAAAAACATTCAGTACTTC. Protein product: CASSLHTSLAKNIQYF.

A note on this clone: The sample has other DNA sequences that encode this CDR3 too. The J gene is TRBJ2-3, the V gene TRBV7-9; D gene ambiguous. The CDR3 is 11 amino acids. V shed 3 bases and J shed 6 bases, with 4 bases lying between them. CDR1 is SEHNR and CDR2 is FQNEAQ in the germline V gene (reference sequence). CDR3 coding DNA: TGTGCCAGCAGCTTTTCGGATACGCAGTATTTT. This translates into CASSFSDTQYF.